The 22 T cell receptor beta chains given below trace back to one sample, sequenced in a study of vaccination and CD4 T cells after COVID-19. An Oncomine TCR Beta short-read assay was used to sequence the DNA from cultured CD4+ T cells. MiXCR, applied by TCRdb to the PCR reads, yields one record per CDR3 protein. This sample carries thousands of distinct CDR3 sequences, around half of them seen once, and the ten largest clones take 30% to 35%. What these receptors recognize is not known. Indicated treatment: approximately nine-day PBMC culture with coronavirus spike peptide pools or control peptides (ViraFEST assay). The unexposed donor's CD4+ T cells were collected before the COVID-19 pandemic (2011-2018). The sequencing sample was made of CD4+ T cells from blood, cultured in vitro. The receptors were sampled from a human donor in good health.

The chain recombines TRBV5-8 with TRBJ2-5, with D tentatively TRBD1 (6 bases). Trimming took 4 bases from V and 4 from J, leaving 20 bases between them. This CDR3 has 16 amino acids. Germline V gene sequence: CDR1 SGHTS, CDR2 YDEGEE. The DNA of the CDR3 is TGTGCCAGCAGCATCCAACCGGGACAATTAAGAGAGACCCAGTACTTC. Protein sequence: CASSIQPGQLRETQYF.

The table lists this clonotype with a few counts. The chain carries TRBV11-2 and TRBJ2-1, with D uncertain. There are 13 residues in the CDR3. Trimming pared 5 bases from V and 4 bases from J, leaving 9 bases between. Germline CDR1 SGHAT, CDR2 FQNNGV. Here the CDR3 reads CASSAYGYNEQFF. The CDR3 coding sequence is TGTGCCAGCAGCGCGTACGGGTACAATGAGCAGTTCTTC.

This clonotype was picked up a small number of times. This chain joins TRBV7-3 and TRBJ1-2; D uncertain. CDR1 SGHTA and CDR2 FQGTGA come from the germline V gene. V lost 2 bases to trimming and J lost 7 bases, with 11 bases between them. This CDR3 has 13 residues. This CDR3 is CASSLPMGIGYTF. DNA for the CDR3: TGTGCCAGCAGCTTACCGATGGGAATTGGCTACACCTTC.

This chain joins TRBV5-1 and TRBJ1-2, with D possibly being TRBD1 (5 bases). The germline V and J ends were trimmed by 0 bases and 7 bases, with 16 bases remaining between them. CDR3 length equals 15 residues. The germline CDR1 and CDR2 sequences are SGHRS and YFSETQ. Written as DNA, the CDR3 is TGCGCCAGCAGCTTGGAACTCGGGCAGGGAAGTGGCTACACCTTC. Protein: CASSLELGQGSGYTF. Combining the CDR3 with reference TRBV5-1 and TRBJ1-2 gives the whole variable domain KAGVTQTPRYLIKTRGQQVTLSCSPISGHRSVSWYQQTPGQGLQFLFEYFSETQRNKGNFPGRFSGRQFSNSRSEMNVSTLELGDSALYLCASSLELGQGSGYTFGSGTRLTVV.

This clonotype was counted between two and nine times. The chain has TRBV6-1 and TRBJ2-5; D tentatively reads TRBD1 or TRBD2 (5 bases each). This CDR3 has 14 residues. The germline V gene has CDR1 MNHNS and CDR2 SASEGT. Trimming removed 5 bases from V and 4 bases from J, with 14 bases in between. The CDR3 loop reads CASSRQSGGETQYF. The CDR3 DNA reads TGTGCCAGCAGTCGACAGAGTGGGGGAGAGACCCAGTACTTC.

This chain connects TRBV20-1 to TRBJ1-6; weak D call: TRBD1 (5 bases). Trimming left V 0 bases short and J 6 bases short, with 6 bases between. Germline V gene data show CDR1 as DFQATT and CDR2 as SNEGSKA (reference sequence). This CDR3 comprises 13 residues. The CDR3 loop is CSAREGLNSPLHF. The CDR3 nucleotides read TGCAGTGCTAGAGAGGGGCTTAATTCACCCCTCCACTTT.

This rearrangement joins TRBV19 to TRBJ1-1; D unresolved. Germline values: CDR1 LNHDA, CDR2 SQIVND (reference sequence). V gave up 1 base and J gave up 2 bases, with 5 bases separating them. The CDR3 is 13 residues long. The CDR3 region is CASSIGINTEAFF. Here the CDR3 DNA reads TGTGCCAGTAGTATAGGAATAAACACTGAAGCTTTCTTT.

This clonotype came up a few times. The chain employs TRBV25-1 and TRBJ1-1; TRBD1 might be the D (5 bases). Germline-derived CDR1 and CDR2 are MGHDK and SYGVNS. Trimming left V 3 bases short and J 5 bases short, with 19 bases between. The CDR3 runs to 16 residues. CDR3 bases: TGTGCCAGCAGTGATGCCGGGGGAGGGCGGTGGACTGAAGCTTTCTTT. Protein: CASSDAGGGRWTEAFF.

The J gene is TRBJ1-1, the V gene TRBV2, with D tentatively TRBD1 (6 bases). Trimming left V 4 bases short and J 1 base short, with 13 bases between. This CDR3 has 15 residues. Germline loops: CDR1 SNHLY, CDR2 FYNNEI. The DNA for the CDR3 is TGTGCCAGCAGTGGCCCGTTGGGGGCGAACACTGAAGCTTTCTTT. It specifies CASSGPLGANTEAFF.

In this sample, this clonotype turned up a few times. The V gene is TRBV14, the J gene TRBJ1-1; D is unresolved. This CDR3 spans 11 amino acids. The ends were cut back, 7 bases at V and 4 bases at J, with 7 bases in the middle. The germline gives CDR1 SGHDN, CDR2 FVKESK. The CDR3, as DNA: TGTGCCAGCAACAGCGGCACTGAAGCTTTCTTT. Translation gives CASNSGTEAFF.

This clonotype has just one count. This chain links TRBV5-1 with TRBJ2-1, with TRBD2 matching 8 bases. This CDR3 spans 17 amino acids. The J segment lost 7 bases and the V segment lost 3 bases, leaving 15 bases of the junction unmatched. CDR1 is SGHRS, CDR2 YFSETQ, per germline. DNA for the CDR3: TGCGCCAGCAGCTCTGCACCGGGACTAGGGGTGAGAAATGAGCAGTTCTTC. Its translation is CASSSAPGLGVRNEQFF.

This clonotype showed up just a few times. The CDR3 sequence: CASRTTGADTIYF. The DNA of the CDR3 is TGTGCCAGTAGGACGACAGGGGCCGACACCATATATTTT. V gene TRBV19 combines with J gene TRBJ1-3, with 8 bases fitting TRBD1. The junction had 6 bases not matched to a gene; V was cut back by 6 bases and J by 8 bases. The CDR3 is 13 residues long. CDR1 LNHDA and CDR2 SQIVND come from the germline V gene (reference sequence).

The V call is TRBV6-5, the J call TRBJ1-5, with a tentative D call TRBD1 (5 bases). The V and J ends lost 2 bases and 13 bases respectively, with 12 bases between them. The CDR3 length is 12 residues. Germline lookup yields CDR1 MNHEY and CDR2 SVGAGI. The CDR3 DNA follows: TGTGCCAGCAGTTACAGAGAGGGGCCTCAGCATTTT. Amino acid sequence: CASSYREGPQHF.

Regarding this clonotype: One end of the junction is discordant with germline, which a read error may explain. The genes are TRBV20-1 and TRBJ2-7; 10 bases line up with TRBD1. The length of the CDR3 is 12 residues. CDR1 DFQATT and CDR2 SNEGSKA come from the germline V gene (reference sequence). CDR3 protein: CRARTGGYEQYF. In DNA, the CDR3 is TGCCGTGCTAGGACAGGGGGCTACGAGCAGTACTTC.

There are a few counts of this clonotype. V usage is TRBV7-3 and J usage is TRBJ2-5; possibly TRBD1 or TRBD2 for D (5 bases each). This CDR3 has 12 residues. Germline CDR1 SGHTA, CDR2 FQGTGA. Trimming pared 2 bases from V and 7 bases from J, leaving 8 bases between. The CDR3 protein is CASSLGDGTQYF. In DNA form, the CDR3 reads TGTGCCAGCAGCTTAGGGGACGGGACCCAGTACTTC.

The V gene is TRBV29-1, the J gene TRBJ1-2; D perhaps matches TRBD1 (6 bases). This CDR3 has 13 residues. Trimming removed 4 bases at V and 7 bases at J, with 16 bases between. Germline V gene lookup returns CDR1 SQVTM and CDR2 ANQGSEA. The CDR3 loop is CSVAVGRGGGYTF. CDR3 bases: TGCAGCGTTGCTGTCGGCAGGGGCGGTGGCTACACCTTC.

V usage is TRBV7-9 and J usage is TRBJ1-1; D uncertain. The CDR3 has 14 residues. CDR1 is SEHNR, CDR2 FQNEAQ, per germline (reference sequence). The V and J ends lost 1 base and 11 bases respectively, with 17 bases between them. CDR3 coding DNA: TGTGCCAGCAGCTTAGGCGGGTCGAATCGGGAGGCTTTCTTT. It is translated as CASSLGGSNREAFF.

The DNA for the CDR3 is TGTGCCAGCAGTGAGACAGGGGCTCTGCATGGCTACACCTTC. This codes for CASSETGALHGYTF. The V and J genes are TRBV6-1 and TRBJ1-2; TRBD1 agrees at 8 bases. This CDR3 spans 14 amino acids. CDR1 is MNHNS, CDR2 SASEGT, per germline. V was clipped by 3 bases and J by 6 bases; unmatched bases: 6.

The chain has TRBV7-8 and TRBJ2-3; D gene uncertain. The CDR3 is made up of 13 amino acids. Germline values: CDR1 SGHVS, CDR2 FQNEAQ. V was clipped by 5 bases and J by 3 bases, with 9 bases between them. CDR3 nucleotides: TGTGCCAGCAGCACCGGGTCGACAGATACGCAGTATTTT. Its protein is CASSTGSTDTQYF.

This chain uses TRBV6-1 with TRBJ1-2; TRBD1 agrees at 9 bases. The J segment lost 6 bases and the V segment lost 7 bases, leaving 6 bases of the junction unmatched. Looked up from germline, CDR1 is MNHNS and CDR2 is SASEGT. The CDR3 is 13 residues long. The CDR3 DNA follows: TGTGCCAGCACTCGGACAGGGGAGAATGGCTACACCTTC. The encoded protein is CASTRTGENGYTF.

This chain links TRBV7-3 with TRBJ1-1, with 7 positions matching TRBD1. Germline CDR1 reads SGHTA; CDR2 reads FQGTGA. Germline trimming cut 1 base from V and 3 bases from J; bases unmatched to any gene: 11. The CDR3 length is 17 residues. This CDR3 is CASSLKGGQSKYTEAFF. In nucleotides, the CDR3 is TGTGCCAGCAGCTTAAAAGGGGGACAGTCTAAATACACTGAAGCTTTCTTT.

This sequence joins TRBV4-1 and TRBJ1-2; 9 nucleotides line up with TRBD1. Germline CDR1 reads MGHRA; CDR2 reads YSYEKL. After removal of 0 bases from V and 6 bases from J, the junction contained 5 bases not matched to a gene. This CDR3 contains 15 residues. As DNA, the CDR3 is TGCGCCAGCAGCCAAGATGACCGGACAGGGGATGGCTACACCTTC. Amino acids: CASSQDDRTGDGYTF.